The rows below give T cell receptor beta chains drawn from one sample of a study of neurological immune-mediated disorders. MiXCR was run by TCRdb on the 5' RACE reads, yielding one entry per CDR3 protein. The table has just over 50,000 distinct CDR3 sequences, 3% to 4% seen once. The source material was PBMCs. The source is a man between 40 and 49 years old with multiple sclerosis. CDR3s include the opening cysteine and the closing phenylalanine or tryptophan. The D gene is left open where the match is weak. Clone size, where shown, is once, few, many, or a class for clones that have expanded.

many TRBJ1-1 . TRBV6-2/TRBV6-3 15 TGTGCCAGCAGCCCTCGCGGGGGCAGGGACACTGAAGCTTTCTTT CASSPRGGRDTEAFF
. TRBJ2-1 . TRBV10-3 14 TGTGCCATCAGTGTGACTGAGGCCCATAATGAGCAGTTCTTC CAISVTEAHNEQFF
many TRBJ2-6 . TRBV20-1 13 TGCAGTGTGCGGGAAACTGGGGCCAACGTCCTGACTTTC CSVRETGANVLTF
many TRBJ2-7 . TRBV5-1 16 TGCGCCAGCAGCATAGGGGGAGGGGGCGCGGGCTACGAGCAGTACTTC CASSIGGGGAGYEQYF
many TRBJ2-7 . TRBV12-3/TRBV12-4 13 TGTGCCAGCAGTTTAAACAGGTGGAGGGAGCAGTACTTC CASSLNRWREQYF
many TRBJ1-6 . TRBV7-8 16 TGTGCCAGCAGCTTAGCTGACAGGTTTCGGAATTCACCCCTCCACTTT CASSLADRFRNSPLHF
many TRBJ2-1 . TRBV5-1 15 TGCGCCAGCAGCTTGGGTGACAGAGACTACAATGAGCAGTTCTTC CASSLGDRDYNEQFF
many TRBJ2-7 . TRBV6-5 10 TGTGCCAGCACCCGACGGAGGCAGTACTTC CASTRRRQYF
many TRBJ2-2 . TRBV5-6 15 TGTGCCAGCAGCCCTTTAACCGGAAACACCGGGGAGCTGTTTTTT CASSPLTGNTGELFF
many TRBJ1-5 . TRBV6-6 15 TGTGCCAGCAGTTTGGAAGGGGGGAGCAATCAGCCCCAGCATTTT CASSLEGGSNQPQHF
many TRBJ2-6 TRBD1 TRBV4-1 19 TGCGCCAGCAGCCGAAGGGGGACAGGAGAGATTTCTGGGGCCAACGTCCTGACTTTC CASSRRGTGEISGANVLTF
many TRBJ2-2 . TRBV27 15 TGTGCCAGCAAGATGGGCCCCGGGGATTTTGGGGAGCTGTTTTTT CASKMGPGDFGELFF
many TRBJ2-7 . TRBV2 16 TGTGCCAGCAGTGAAGCTGGGTGGGACGACAGCTACGAGCAGTACTTC CASSEAGWDDSYEQYF
many TRBJ2-7 TRBD2 TRBV7-8 14 TGTGCCAGCAGCGGGGTGCGGGGGGGGTACGAGCAGTACTTC CASSGVRGGYEQYF
many TRBJ2-5 TRBD2 TRBV3-1 18 TGTGCCAGCAGCCAAGCGGACACTAGCGGGGGGGCTAGAGAGACCCAGTACTTC CASSQADTSGGARETQYF
many TRBJ1-2 . TRBV12-3/TRBV12-4 13 TGTGCCAGCAGTTTCAGAGTCAACTATGGCTACACCTTC CASSFRVNYGYTF
many TRBJ2-3 . TRBV6-6 11 TGTGCCAGCAGGGGGATGGGTACGCAGTATTTT CASRGMGTQYF
many TRBJ2-7 TRBD1 TRBV18 15 TGTGCCAGCTCACCACCGGGACAGTACCCGCACGAGCAGTACTTC CASSPPGQYPHEQYF
many TRBJ2-1 TRBD2 TRBV7-9 15 TGTGCCAGCAGCCGCGGGGGGCCCTCCTTCAATGAGCAGTTCTTC CASSRGGPSFNEQFF
many TRBJ1-4 . TRBV5-1 14 TGCGCCAGCAGCCCCACAACAACTAATGAAAAACTGTTTTTT CASSPTTTNEKLFF
many TRBJ2-1 . TRBV7-9 12 TGTGCCAGCAGCCCCCAGGTTAATGAGCAGTTCTTC CASSPQVNEQFF
many TRBJ1-4 . TRBV3-1 13 TGTGCCAGCTCCTCGACAGGAACCCCTGAACTGTTTTTT CASSSTGTPELFF
many TRBJ1-1 . TRBV18 16 TGTGCCAGCTCACCGAGGTTGGTAGGGAAGAACACTGAAGCTTTCTTT CASSPRLVGKNTEAFF
many TRBJ1-1 TRBD1 TRBV12-3/TRBV12-4 15 TGTGCCAGCAGTCCCCGGGACAGGGGGAACACTGAAGCTTTCTTT CASSPRDRGNTEAFF
many TRBJ1-2 . TRBV7-2 12 TGTGCCAGCAGCATGGCAAACTATGGCTACACCTTC CASSMANYGYTF
many TRBJ1-2 . TRBV4-1 15 TGCGCCAGCAGCCACCAAAAATCGAACCGCTATGGCTACACCTTC CASSHQKSNRYGYTF
many TRBJ1-2 TRBD1 TRBV6-5 14 TGTGCCAGCAGGGATAGGGACAGGGAAGCAGGCTACACCTTC CASRDRDREAGYTF
many TRBJ2-3 TRBD2 TRBV12-3/TRBV12-4 15 TGTGCCAGCAGTTTGCGGGGGGCGGATGGAGATACGCAGTATTTT CASSLRGADGDTQYF
many TRBJ2-6 . TRBV12-3/TRBV12-4 14 TGTGCCTCATCCCGGACGCCTGGGGCCAACGTCCTGACTTTC CASSRTPGANVLTF
many TRBJ2-7 TRBD2 TRBV12-3/TRBV12-4 14 TGTGCCAGCAGTTCGGGGGGGGTCTCCTACGAGCAGTACTTC CASSSGGVSYEQYF
many TRBJ2-3 TRBD2 TRBV20-1 19 TGCAGTGCTAGAGCCCTGGGACTAGCGGGGGGGCCGGCGGCAGATACGCAGTATTTT CSARALGLAGGPAADTQYF
many TRBJ2-1 . TRBV20-1 13 TGCAGTGCTAGCGGGACCCCCCTTTCTGAGCAGTTCTTC CSASGTPLSEQFF
many TRBJ2-3 TRBD2 TRBV5-1 16 TGCGCCAGCAGCTTGGGCACTAGCGGGGTCCGCCACACGCAGTATTTT CASSLGTSGVRHTQYF
many TRBJ1-5 . TRBV12-3/TRBV12-4 13 TGTGCCAGCAGCTTCGACAGCAATCAGCCCCAGCATTTT CASSFDSNQPQHF
many TRBJ2-5 . TRBV5-5 15 TGTGCCAGCAGCCTGGGGACAAGACTAGAAGAGACCCAGTACTTC CASSLGTRLEETQYF
few TRBJ1-5 . TRBV19 15 TGTGCCAGTAGTATGGACCGGGCAAGCGATCAGCCCCAGAATTTT CASSMDRASDQPQNF
many TRBJ2-3 . TRBV7-2 14 TGTGCCAGCAGCTTAGACCACAGGGCCGATACGCAGTATTTT CASSLDHRADTQYF
many TRBJ2-7 . TRBV5-1 14 TGCGCCAGCAGCTCGGACAGTATCTTATACGAGCAGTACTTC CASSSDSILYEQYF
many TRBJ1-5 . TRBV6-6 13 TGTGCCAGCGGGGATGATAGCAATCAGCCCCAGCATTTT CASGDDSNQPQHF